The T cell receptor (beta chain) described here comes from a study of T cell repertoires in cytomegalovirus infection. Study-wide background: Indications came from public TCR beta signatures; they pointed to CMV infection and to a matching HLA type. Broader study findings: Dominating the ex vivo response were HLA-C-restricted CMV-specific TCR beta clonotypes. Based on cumulative public TCR beta family frequency, carriers of CMV plus the relevant HLA were identified.

The V and J ends lost 5 bases and 7 bases, in that order; junction bases with no gene match: 12. The V gene's germline CDR1 is SGHVS and CDR2 FQNEAQ. The CDR3 totals 16 residues. This clonotype was picked up a small number of times. Its antigen is not identified. TCRdb called the reads again in MiXCR, with one record for every CDR3 protein. The data show 250,000 to 300,000 distinct CDR3 sequences, about 18% seen once. This TCR came from a human donor in good health (CMV status not recorded). Some clones in this sample may be carry-over from other donors' samples. The chain is built from TRBV7-8 and TRBJ2-1; 9 positions agree with TRBD2. The specimen was CD8+ T cells from PBMCs. CDR3 amino acids: CASSPLVAGEGNEQFF. DNA for the CDR3: TGTGCCAGCAGCCCCTTGGTAGCGGGGGAGGGGAATGAGCAGTTCTTC.